A single sample is the source of the 31 T cell receptor beta chains below, sequenced in a study of T-cell reconstitution after alpha-beta-depleted transplantation in children. Molecular barcoding with unique molecular identifiers was used for the TCRbeta library. Via MiXCR, TCRdb re-called the PCR reads, giving one row per CDR3 protein. This table has some 600,000 distinct CDR3 sequences, approximately 15% appearing once. Sequencing was performed on PBMCs from the stem cell graft donor, taken from the stem cell graft. The receptors come from a human donor who donated a stem cell graft to a child with acute myeloid leukemia.

This clonotype was recorded at least ten times. The chain employs TRBV7-2 and TRBJ2-5; D gene uncertain. The CDR3 covers 14 residues. Germline V CDR1 and CDR2: SGHTA, FQGNSA. Trimming pared 0 bases from V and 2 bases from J, leaving 7 bases between. The CDR3 spells CASSLAGPQETQYF. Here the CDR3 DNA reads TGTGCCAGCAGCTTAGCTGGCCCGCAAGAGACCCAGTACTTC.

Many counts were recorded for this clonotype. V is TRBV29-1 and J is TRBJ2-4; TRBD1 agrees at 12 bases. This CDR3 spans 12 amino acids. Germline-derived CDR1 and CDR2 are SQVTM and ANQGSEA. V shed 6 bases, J shed 6 bases, and the junction held 0 bases outside the gene matches. For the CDR3, the DNA is TGCAGCGTGGGACAGGGGGCAAACATTCAGTACTTC. Translated, it gives CSVGQGANIQYF.

This clonotype showed up just a few times. V is TRBV5-1 and J is TRBJ1-5, with D perhaps TRBD1 (6 bases). The V gene's germline CDR1 is SGHRS and CDR2 YFSETQ. This CDR3 has 12 amino acids. Trimming left V 6 bases short and J 2 bases short, with 6 bases between. The CDR3 DNA sequence: TGCGCCAGCAACAGGGGCAATCAGCCCCAGCATTTT. Residues: CASNRGNQPQHF.

In regard to this clonotype: A much larger clone lies a single base off, so this may be a read error. V is TRBV7-9 and J is TRBJ1-2; D gene unclear. Germline V gives CDR1 SEHNR, CDR2 FQNEAQ (reference sequence). The CDR3 is 14 amino acids. Written as DNA, the CDR3 is TGTGCCAGCAGCTTAGGTATGGGCAACTATGGCTCCACCTTC. This sequence encodes CASSLGMGNYGSTF.

This clonotype was picked up a small number of times. V and J are TRBV7-2 and TRBJ1-5, with 7 bases fitting TRBD1. The J segment lost 8 bases and the V segment lost 5 bases, leaving 9 bases of the junction unmatched. From germline, CDR1 is SGHTA and CDR2 FQGNSA. The CDR3 runs 14 residues. The CDR3 region is CASSPINRGEPQHF. CDR3 sequence (DNA): TGTGCCAGCAGCCCTATTAACAGGGGAGAGCCCCAGCATTTT.

This clonotype was detected a few times. This sequence joins TRBV27 and TRBJ2-3, with TRBD2 matching over 8 bases. CDR1 is MNHEY and CDR2 is SMNVEV in the germline V gene (reference sequence). Unmatched junction bases numbered 6, after V lost 5 bases and J lost 2 bases. This CDR3 contains 15 residues. CDR3 protein: CASSSLAGLTDTQYF. The CDR3 coding sequence is TGTGCCAGCAGTAGTCTAGCGGGCCTCACAGATACGCAGTATTTT.

CDR3 protein: CASSQDPPRQGGGYTF. As DNA, the CDR3 is TGCGCCAGCAGCCAAGATCCCCCACGACAGGGCGGCGGCTACACCTTC. The genes are TRBV4-1 and TRBJ1-2; 7 nucleotides line up with TRBD1. Germline trimming cut 0 bases from V and 8 bases from J; bases unmatched to any gene: 12. Germline CDR1 MGHRA, CDR2 YSYEKL. There are 16 residues in the CDR3.

This clonotype showed up just a few times. The chain joins TRBV12-3 or TRBV12-4 to TRBJ2-1; D gene ambiguous. V was clipped by 6 bases and J by 7 bases, with 16 bases between them. The CDR3 loop spans 14 amino acids. The CDR3 DNA follows: TGTGCCAGCAGCGCTGACTCCCCTGGTAATGAGCAGTTCTTC. Translating gives CASSADSPGNEQFF.

This clonotype showed up many times. The chain uses TRBV7-2 and TRBJ1-2, with D perhaps TRBD1 (5 bases). The V end lost 5 bases, the J end lost 4 bases, and 11 bases lay between the germline ends. Germline V gene sequence: CDR1 SGHTA, CDR2 FQGNSA. The CDR3 covers 13 residues. This CDR3 is CASSRGPIYGYTF. Here the CDR3 DNA reads TGTGCCAGCAGCCGGGGACCTATCTATGGCTACACCTTC.

J is TRBJ2-5 and V is TRBV7-2, with 8 positions matching TRBD2. The CDR3 is 14 amino acids. Germline V gene sequence: CDR1 SGHTA, CDR2 FQGNSA. The junction had 7 bases not matched to a gene; V was cut back by 5 bases and J by 5 bases. The CDR3 loop is CASSPRSGGETQYF. CDR3 in DNA: TGTGCCAGCAGCCCCCGCTCGGGGGGGGAGACCCAGTACTTC.

The J gene is TRBJ1-5, the V gene TRBV15, with TRBD1 matching 8 bases. Unmatched junction bases numbered 3, after V lost 3 bases and J lost 2 bases. The CDR3 is 15 amino acids. Per germline, CDR1 LNHNV and CDR2 YYDKDF (reference sequence). The CDR3 loop reads CATSRKGQGNQPQHF. CDR3 coding DNA: TGTGCCACCAGCAGGAAGGGACAGGGCAATCAGCCCCAGCATTTT.

This clonotype turned up a few times. The chain couples TRBV12-3 or TRBV12-4 to TRBJ1-2, with unresolved D. Trimming pared 6 bases from V and 3 bases from J, leaving 11 bases between. The CDR3 spans 13 residues. The CDR3 coding sequence is TGTGCCAGCAGCCCGCGGGAGGACTATGGCTACACCTTC. This codes for CASSPREDYGYTF.

This clonotype was observed many times. This sequence joins TRBV29-1 and TRBJ2-2, with D perhaps TRBD1 (6 bases). There are 14 residues in the CDR3. CDR1 is SQVTM and CDR2 is ANQGSEA in the germline V gene. Trimming removed 2 bases at V and 1 base at J, with 8 bases between. In nucleotides, the CDR3 is TGCAGCGTTGAAAGCAGGGGGAACACCGGGGAGCTGTTTTTT. Amino acids: CSVESRGNTGELFF.

The J gene is TRBJ2-1, the V gene TRBV20-1; 15 bases align to TRBD2. Losses at the gene ends were 3 bases for V and 1 base for J; bases not matched to a gene: 10. This CDR3 is built from 19 residues. Germline CDR1 is DFQATT and CDR2 is SNEGSKA (reference sequence). The CDR3 sequence: CSARNPGTSGGQSYNEQFF. CDR3 sequence (DNA): TGCAGTGCTAGGAACCCCGGGACTAGCGGGGGGCAGTCCTACAATGAGCAGTTCTTC.

This clonotype was found a few times. The chain is built from TRBV6-2 or TRBV6-3 and TRBJ2-7; D call uncertain. V lost 0 bases and J lost 4, with 13 bases in between. The length of the CDR3 is 15 residues. CDR1 MNHEY and CDR2 SVGEGT come from the germline V gene. This chain's CDR3 is CASSYSAQVVYEQYF. The CDR3, as DNA: TGTGCCAGCAGTTACTCTGCTCAAGTGGTTTACGAGCAGTACTTC.

Many counts were recorded for this clonotype. The V call is TRBV7-2, the J call TRBJ2-7, with D perhaps matching TRBD2 (6 bases). Trimming left V 2 bases short and J 5 bases short, with 10 bases between. This CDR3 region has 13 residues. Per the germline V gene, CDR1 is SGHTA and CDR2 is FQGNSA. The CDR3 DNA is TGTGCCAGCAGCTTAACGGGGAGGCACGAGCAGTACTTC. Translated: CASSLTGRHEQYF.

There are many counts of this clonotype. The chain is built from TRBV10-2 and TRBJ2-7; 8 bases align to TRBD1. The CDR3 has 12 residues. The V gene end was trimmed by 6 bases and the J gene end by 6 bases; junction bases not matched to a gene: 4. Germline lookup yields CDR1 WSHSY and CDR2 SAAADI. DNA for the CDR3: TGCGCCAGCAGAGCCGGGACAGGCGAGCAGTACGTC. Protein sequence: CASRAGTGEQYV.

V gene TRBV11-1 combines with J gene TRBJ2-3; TRBD2 aligns across 9 bases. The V and J ends lost 2 bases and 2 bases, in that order; junction bases with no gene match: 11. Germline values: CDR1 SGHAT, CDR2 FQDESV (reference sequence). The CDR3 totals 18 residues. CDR3 in amino acids: CASSLLRGGELNTDTQYF. The CDR3 DNA sequence: TGTGCCAGCAGCTTACTGCGGGGGGGAGAGTTAAACACAGATACGCAGTATTTT.

This clonotype showed up just a few times. The chain combines TRBV7-8 with TRBJ2-1; TRBD2 matches at 7 bases. V lost 2 bases, J lost 8 bases, and 15 bases stayed unmatched. The CDR3 loop spans 17 amino acids. Per germline, CDR1 SGHVS and CDR2 FQNEAQ. CDR3 residues: CASSLKGRDWPHHEQFF. CDR3 nucleotides: TGTGCCAGCAGCTTAAAAGGGAGGGATTGGCCCCATCATGAGCAGTTCTTC. Using reference TRBV7-8 and TRBJ2-1 for the parts outside the CDR3, the full variable domain is GAGVSQSPRYKVAKRGQDVALRCDPISGHVSLFWYQQALGQGPEFLTYFQNEAQLDKSGLPSDRFFAERPEGSVSTLKIQRTQQEDSAVYLCASSLKGRDWPHHEQFFGPGTRLTVL.

CDR3 in amino acids: CASSIGPRNQPQHF. The CDR3 coding sequence is TGTGCCAGCAGTATTGGCCCCCGCAATCAGCCCCAGCATTTT. The rearrangement uses TRBV28 and TRBJ1-5; D is ambiguous. V was cut by 5 bases and J by 2 bases, with 10 bases left in between. The germline V gene encodes CDR1 MDHEN and CDR2 SYDVKM. The CDR3 sequence is 14 residues long.

This clonotype was found a few times. V usage is TRBV12-3 or TRBV12-4 and J usage is TRBJ1-2; D not resolved. The ends were cut back, 5 bases at V and 5 bases at J, with 12 bases in the middle. This CDR3 spans 13 amino acids. CDR3 nucleotides: TGTGCCAGCAGTCCTAACTACGGGTATGGCTACACCTTC. Encoded protein: CASSPNYGYGYTF.

This clonotype was detected many times. The chain is built from TRBV4-3 and TRBJ2-6; D is possibly TRBD1 or TRBD2 (5 bases each). The V end was cut by 6 bases, the J end by 0 bases, with 15 bases between. Germline V CDR1 and CDR2: LGHNA, YSLEER. The CDR3 extends over 17 amino acids. The CDR3 region is CASSRRGTASGANVLTF. CDR3 sequence (DNA): TGCGCCAGCAGTCGTCGTGGGACGGCCTCTGGGGCCAACGTCCTGACTTTC.

This clonotype was detected many times. CDR3 coding DNA: TGTGCCAGCAGACGTAGGCCGGGGTTCTTGAACACTGAAGCTTTCTTT. It is translated as CASRRRPGFLNTEAFF. This chain links TRBV5-6 with TRBJ1-1; D is unclear. V was cut by 5 bases and J by 0 bases, with 17 bases left in between. The CDR3 runs to 16 residues. Per the germline V gene, CDR1 is SGHDT and CDR2 is YYEEEE. The variable domain in full, with the rest retrieved from reference TRBV5-6 and TRBJ1-1, is DAGVTQSPTHLIKTRGQQVTLRCSPKSGHDTVSWYQQALGQGPQFIFQYYEEEERQRGNFPDRFSGHQFPNYSSELNVNALLLGDSALYLCASRRRPGFLNTEAFFGQGTRLTVV.

This chain connects TRBV11-2 to TRBJ2-1; D possibly corresponds to TRBD1 (6 bases). This CDR3 has 18 residues. Germline CDR1 reads SGHAT; CDR2 reads FQNNGV. The V and J ends lost 3 bases and 6 bases respectively, with 24 bases between them. CDR3 sequence reads: CASSFRAEVLGAGNEQFF. The CDR3 region has the DNA TGTGCCAGCAGCTTTCGGGCGGAAGTGTTGGGGGCTGGCAATGAGCAGTTCTTC.

This clonotype has ten or more counts. The chain joins TRBV27 to TRBJ2-3; unclear D gene. Trimming took off 3 bases at V and 4 bases at J, with 11 bases between the two ends. The germline V gene has CDR1 MNHEY and CDR2 SMNVEV (reference sequence). The CDR3 runs to 14 residues. As DNA, the CDR3 is TGTGCCAGCAGTTTGAATCTAGAGGCAGATACGCAGTATTTT. Translated: CASSLNLEADTQYF.

This clonotype was seen ten or more times. V is TRBV29-1 and J is TRBJ2-1; no clear D gene. The CDR3 spans 8 residues. The V end was cut by 1 base, the J end by 16 bases, with 5 bases between. Germline assignment: CDR1 SQVTM and CDR2 ANQGSEA. CDR3 bases: TGCAGCGTTGAAGGACAATTCTTC. It is translated as CSVEGQFF.

The chain carries TRBV20-1 and TRBJ1-1; TRBD1 matches at 9 bases. Unmatched junction bases numbered 11, after V lost 5 bases and J lost 4 bases. The V gene's germline CDR1 is DFQATT and CDR2 SNEGSKA (reference sequence). CDR3 length equals 15 residues. Here the CDR3 DNA reads TGCAGTGCTGTCCGGGACAGGGTGCGCGGCACTGAAGCTTTCTTT. It is translated as CSAVRDRVRGTEAFF.

The chain carries TRBV6-1 and TRBJ2-7, with 7 bases matching TRBD1. The CDR3 is 14 amino acids. CDR1 and CDR2 (germline): MNHNS, SASEGT. The trim removed 3 bases at V and 6 bases at J, leaving 8 bases unmatched. The CDR3 spells CASSETTGSSEQYV. CDR3 nucleotide sequence: TGTGCCAGCAGTGAGACGACAGGGTCTAGCGAGCAGTACGTC.

Only a few counts were recorded for this clonotype. The chain has TRBV20-1 and TRBJ2-2; unclear D gene. Trimming took off 0 bases at V and 7 bases at J, with 12 bases between the two ends. The V gene's germline CDR1 is DFQATT and CDR2 SNEGSKA (reference sequence). The CDR3 is made up of 14 amino acids. The CDR3, as DNA: TGCAGTGCTAGAGAAGTTAAGCCGGGCGGGGAGCTGTTTTTT. It translates to CSAREVKPGGELFF.

This clonotype was counted between two and nine times. The chain joins TRBV28 to TRBJ2-5; the match to TRBD2 covers 9 bases. The CDR3 has 15 amino acids. V trimming: 5 bases; J trimming: 1 base; junction bases outside the gene matches: 5. The germline gives CDR1 MDHEN, CDR2 SYDVKM. CDR3 sequence (DNA): TGTGCCAGCAGTCCAGCGGGGGGCCCCCAAGAGACCCAGTACTTC. This sequence encodes CASSPAGGPQETQYF.

V and J are TRBV2 and TRBJ1-5, with a weak D call TRBD1 (6 bases). The CDR3 is 15 amino acids. CDR1 is SNHLY, CDR2 FYNNEI, per germline. V dropped 7 bases and J dropped 0 bases, with 13 bases sitting between them. The CDR3: CASTMDRSSNQPQHF. As DNA, the CDR3 is TGTGCCAGCACCATGGACAGATCTAGCAATCAGCCCCAGCATTTT.